Listed below are T cell receptor beta chains from one sample, sequenced in a study of T cell changes during pregnancy in multiple sclerosis. Clones were read by immunoSEQ multiplex PCR, and TCRdb kept only the in-frame ones, dropping some. The table includes approximately 50,000 clones, over 80% detected once. Here the sequenced sample was CD4+ T cells from peripheral blood mononuclear cells, taken after pregnancy. The origin of the receptors is a female donor with multiple sclerosis, enrolled in a pregnancy study. Both conserved end residues are part of each CDR3. The order of the fields is CDR3 protein, J gene, V gene.

CDR3: CASSIEVRQGARGNSNQPQHF
J: TRBJ1-5
V: TRBV19

CDR3: CASSSGLGYEQYF
J: -
V: TRBV5-8

CDR3: CASSDSSQKTQYF
J: TRBJ2-5
V: TRBV7-9

CDR3: CASSQGTIRDTQYF
J: TRBJ2-3
V: TRBV4-3

CDR3: CASIGVDLHHQETQYF
J: TRBJ2-5
V: TRBV2

CDR3: CASRDSGNTIYF
J: TRBJ1-3
V: TRBV6-7

CDR3: CASSLDLRTGTEAFF
J: TRBJ1-1
V: TRBV5-8

CDR3: CASSGGVDTGNTIYF
J: TRBJ1-3
V: TRBV25-1

CDR3: CASSQDRRGSTWNEQFF
J: TRBJ2-1
V: TRBV4-2

CDR3: CASATGTRFYEQYF
J: TRBJ2-7
V: TRBV5-5

CDR3: CAISDSGEPHGYTF
J: TRBJ1-2
V: TRBV10-3

CDR3: CASSRLQGESYEQYF
J: TRBJ2-7
V: TRBV7-8

CDR3: CASSIGTNYGYTF
J: TRBJ1-2
V: TRBV19